These 20 T cell receptor beta chains were all obtained from the same sample, sequenced in a study of cytomegalovirus exposure and HLA in healthy donors. The PCR contained 60 Vbeta and 13 Jbeta primers. The assay was immunoSEQ multiplex PCR, and TCRdb's table has in-frame clones only and misses some. Among about 170,000 clones, more than 80% were seen once, and the ten largest hold over 0.65%. Sequencing was performed on PBMCs. The receptors were sampled from a woman in her late teens or twenties in good health and CMV-seronegative.

The genes are TRBV7-9 and TRBJ2-5; TRBD2 aligns across 7 bases. The CDR3 sequence is 16 residues long. J lost 5 bases, V lost 3 bases, and 12 bases had no gene match. Germline values: CDR1 SEHNR, CDR2 FQNEAQ (reference sequence). CDR3 protein: CASSLGFAGVVETQYF. The CDR3 DNA reads TGTGCCAGCAGCTTGGGGTTCGCGGGAGTGGTGGAGACCCAGTACTTC. The full variable domain, with the rest looked up from reference TRBV7-9 and TRBJ2-5, is DTGVSQNPRHKITKRGQNVTFRCDPISEHNRLYWYRQTLGQGPEFLTYFQNEAQLEKSRLLSDRFSAERPKGSFSTLEIQRTEQGDSAMYLCASSLGFAGVVETQYFGPGTRLLVL.

The chain is built from TRBV7-8 and TRBJ2-7, with TRBD1 as a possible D gene (6 bases). Trimming pared 1 base from V and 3 bases from J, leaving 10 bases between. The CDR3 totals 14 residues. CDR1 and CDR2 (germline): SGHVS, FQNEAQ. This CDR3 reads CASSLDVGHYEQYF. CDR3 coding DNA: TGTGCCAGCAGCTTAGATGTGGGACACTACGAGCAGTACTTC. Combining the CDR3 with reference TRBV7-8 and TRBJ2-7 gives the whole variable domain GAGVSQSPRYKVAKRGQDVALRCDPISGHVSLFWYQQALGQGPEFLTYFQNEAQLDKSGLPSDRFFAERPEGSVSTLKIQRTQQEDSAVYLCASSLDVGHYEQYFGPGTRLTVT.

This clone was seen a handful of times. The chain uses TRBV5-1 and TRBJ1-1; D unresolved. V was shortened by 5 bases and J by 1 base, with 12 bases between the two germline ends. The germline V gene encodes CDR1 SGHRS and CDR2 YFSETQ. The CDR3 runs to 14 residues. CDR3 sequence: CASRSSTENTEAFF. In nucleotides, the CDR3 is TGCGCCAGCAGGAGCTCAACAGAGAACACTGAAGCTTTCTTT.

This chain uses TRBV7-9 with TRBJ2-3; 7 nucleotides match TRBD1. V lost 1 base and J lost 1; bases outside the gene matches: 5. The CDR3 spans 16 residues. CDR1 is SEHNR and CDR2 is FQNEAQ in the germline V gene (reference sequence). The CDR3 nucleotides are TGTGCCAGCAGCTTAGTAGCCGGGACAGGCACAGATACGCAGTATTTT. Its protein is CASSLVAGTGTDTQYF. The full variable domain, rest sourced from reference TRBV7-9 and TRBJ2-3, is DTGVSQNPRHKITKRGQNVTFRCDPISEHNRLYWYRQTLGQGPEFLTYFQNEAQLEKSRLLSDRFSAERPKGSFSTLEIQRTEQGDSAMYLCASSLVAGTGTDTQYFGPGTRLTVL.

This clone was picked up a small number of times. The genes are TRBV2 and TRBJ2-3; 14 bases align to TRBD2. Germline V gene sequence: CDR1 SNHLY, CDR2 FYNNEI. V lost 8 bases to trimming and J lost 4 bases; unmatched junction nucleotides: 14. This CDR3 is 18 amino acids long. CDR3 bases: TGTGCCAGCCGAGGGGGCGGCCCGGGACTAGCGGGAGCAGATACGCAGTATTTT. This gives the protein CASRGGGPGLAGADTQYF.

This clone was seen a handful of times. The rearrangement uses TRBV7-9 and TRBJ1-2; D is perhaps TRBD1 (6 bases). V lost 5 bases to trimming and J lost 4 bases, with 11 bases between them. From germline, CDR1 is SEHNR and CDR2 FQNEAQ (reference sequence). This CDR3 is built from 13 residues. The chain's CDR3 is CASSQRTVYGYTF. CDR3 bases: TGTGCCAGCAGCCAGAGGACAGTCTATGGCTACACCTTC. The full variable domain, rest sourced from reference TRBV7-9 and TRBJ1-2, is DTGVSQNPRHKITKRGQNVTFRCDPISEHNRLYWYRQTLGQGPEFLTYFQNEAQLEKSRLLSDRFSAERPKGSFSTLEIQRTEQGDSAMYLCASSQRTVYGYTFGSGTRLTVV.

The chain recombines TRBV30 with TRBJ1-3; 9 bases agree with TRBD1. Germline V gene lookup returns CDR1 GTSNPN and CDR2 SVGIG (reference sequence). The CDR3 spans 13 residues. The V segment lost 4 bases and the J segment 3 bases; nucleotides outside the gene matches: 1. For the CDR3, the DNA is TGTGCCTGGATGGGACAGGGTGGAAACACCATATATTTT. As protein: CAWMGQGGNTIYF.

This CDR3 is CASSWGQNTEAFF. CDR3 nucleotide sequence: TGTGCCAGCAGTTGGGGACAGAACACTGAAGCTTTCTTT. The chain couples TRBV6-6 to TRBJ1-1, with D perhaps TRBD1 (6 bases). There are 13 residues in the CDR3. The V gene lost 4 bases and the J gene lost 1 base, with 7 bases spanning the gap. CDR1 MNHNY and CDR2 SVGAGI come from the germline V gene (reference sequence).

The CDR3 nucleotides read TGTGCCAGCAGCGCAGGGTTCAACACCGGGGAGCTGTTTTTT. This sequence encodes CASSAGFNTGELFF. This chain uses TRBV7-3 with TRBJ2-2, with TRBD1 as a possible D gene (5 bases). Germline CDR1 SGHTA, CDR2 FQGTGA. V lost 5 bases and J 2 bases, leaving 9 bases between the germline ends. The CDR3 is 14 residues long.

This clone was picked up one time. This chain connects TRBV30 to TRBJ2-1; D gene ambiguous. Trimming left V 1 base short and J 7 bases short, with 11 bases between. Germline loops: CDR1 GTSNPN, CDR2 SVGIG (reference sequence). The CDR3 runs 13 residues. The CDR3 is CAWSAWSRNEQFF. CDR3 bases: TGTGCCTGGAGTGCGTGGTCCAGGAATGAGCAGTTCTTC.

Only a few counts were recorded for this clone. The chain couples TRBV5-4 to TRBJ2-1; 7 bases line up with TRBD2. This CDR3 has 15 amino acids. J gave up 5 bases and V 3 bases, and 8 bases lay outside the gene matches. The V gene's germline CDR1 is SGHNT and CDR2 YYREEE (reference sequence). CDR3 bases: TGTGCCAGCAGCTGGTCTGGACTAGTGCACAATGAGCAGTTCTTC. Translated: CASSWSGLVHNEQFF.

V usage is TRBV5-6 and J usage is TRBJ1-1; 8 bases are shared with TRBD1. The CDR3 extends over 17 amino acids. V shed 2 bases and J 0 bases; nucleotides not matched to a gene: 9. In germline, CDR1 is SGHDT, CDR2 YYEEEE. The CDR3 DNA reads as TGTGCCAGCAGCTTACCAGGGGGCGGAGCGGTGAACACTGAAGCTTTCTTT. Translation: CASSLPGGGAVNTEAFF.

The V gene is TRBV7-2, the J gene TRBJ2-7; D may be TRBD1 (6 bases). Trimming took off 4 bases at V and 3 bases at J, with 16 bases between the two ends. Germline CDR1 reads SGHTA; CDR2 reads FQGNSA. This CDR3 region has 15 residues. CDR3 sequence reads: CASSSNRDTHYEQYF. CDR3 nucleotides: TGTGCCAGCAGCTCCAACCGGGACACCCACTACGAGCAGTACTTC.

The chain joins TRBV25-1 to TRBJ2-5, with unresolved D. The end of the DNA fits TRBJ2-7 better, so the J call may be wrong. This CDR3 is 11 amino acids long. CDR1 MGHDK and CDR2 SYGVNS come from the germline V gene. The CDR3 coding sequence is TGTGCCAGCAGTGAATCTTACGAGCAGTACTTC. This sequence encodes CASSESYEQYF.

The chain is built from TRBV19 and TRBJ1-2; TRBD1 matches at 9 bases. CDR1 is LNHDA and CDR2 is SQIVND in the germline V gene (reference sequence). V trimming: 5 bases; J trimming: 0 bases; junction bases outside the gene matches: 10. The CDR3 extends over 17 amino acids. CDR3 protein: CASSAGTGTLANYGYTF. The CDR3 DNA follows: TGTGCCAGTAGTGCCGGGACAGGGACGTTAGCTAACTATGGCTACACCTTC.

J is TRBJ2-5 and V is TRBV19; D gene unclear. The CDR3 contains 11 residues. Germline V gene lookup returns CDR1 LNHDA and CDR2 SQIVND (reference sequence). Trimming pared 8 bases from V and 4 bases from J, leaving 8 bases between. The CDR3 bases are TGTGCCAGTTCCCCGGGAGAGACCCAGTACTTC. As protein: CASSPGETQYF.

On this clone itself: The junction and the germline gene differ at one end; a read error may be behind it. This chain uses TRBV7-7 with TRBJ2-5; TRBD2 agrees at 16 bases. This CDR3 has 18 amino acids. Germline CDR1 is SSHAT and CDR2 is FNYEAQ (reference sequence). Here the CDR3 reads CASSLGGLAGGQQETQYF. The CDR3 DNA follows: TGTGCTAGCAGCTTAGGGGGACTAGCGGGAGGGCAGCAAGAGACCCAGTACTTC.

J is TRBJ2-7 and V is TRBV27, with D uncertain. V was shortened by 2 bases and J by 9 bases, with 23 bases between the two germline ends. This CDR3 has 16 amino acids. Germline V lookup: CDR1 MNHEY, CDR2 SMNVEV (reference sequence). The CDR3 is CASSLSVSVIPGGQYF. CDR3 nucleotide sequence: TGTGCCAGCAGTTTAAGCGTATCGGTGATACCCGGTGGGCAGTACTTC.

CDR3 DNA: TGTGCCAGCAGCGTAAACATGATTCTCCAAGAGACCCAGTACTTC. Its protein is CASSVNMILQETQYF. The rearrangement uses TRBV9 and TRBJ2-5; D remains ambiguous. V lost 1 base, J lost 1 base, and 11 bases lay in between. Germline lookup yields CDR1 SGDLS and CDR2 YYNGEE. The CDR3 is 15 residues long.

The V call is TRBV27, the J call TRBJ1-1; D gene unclear. The CDR3 sequence is 15 residues long. Trimming left V 7 bases short and J 4 bases short, with 19 bases between. Germline CDR1 reads MNHEY; CDR2 reads SMNVEV (reference sequence). The DNA for the CDR3 is TGTGCCAGCACCTCCTATGAATTGGGAGCCACTGAAGCTTTCTTT. It is translated as CASTSYELGATEAFF.